Sequencing of this T cell receptor beta chain was carried out in a study of blood T cell repertoires in COVID-19. Study in general: COVID-19 samples from acute and convalescent phases originated in the United States, Italy and Spain. T cells, B-cell-depleted T cells, or PBMCs provided the cDNA or gDNA that served as material.

Trimming pared 4 bases from V and 0 bases from J, leaving 13 bases between. There are 15 residues in the CDR3. The germline CDR1 and CDR2 sequences are MDHEN and SYDVKM. Under the authors' procedure: The assay estimated nucleated cells by amplifying reference gene primers. Method: immunoSEQ multiplex PCR; TCRdb's copy keeps in-frame clones and lacks some. D and trimming come from the DNA, and the V and J calls and clone size come from that table. The repertoire consists of more than 110,000 clones, with approximately 90% occurring once and the leading ten covering under 3%. This sequence joins TRBV28 and TRBJ2-7, with D possibly being TRBD2 (6 bases). The clonotype was recovered from a man in his 60s with active or convalescent COVID-19. What was sequenced was peripheral blood. The CDR3 region has the DNA TGTGCCAGCAGTTCTGCTGGGACTGACTCCTACGAGCAGTACTTC. Translating it yields CASSSAGTDSYEQYF.